One and the same sample provided the 32 T cell receptor beta chains below, sequenced in a study of regulatory T cells in long-lasting Graves disease. Described time point: persistent/refractory GD, antithyroid drugs over 5 years with positive TRAb. Preparation of the TCR library used RNA extracted from PBMCs. Building of the TCR beta libraries involved iRepertoire HTBI primers and Arm-PCR of CDR3 regions. TCRdb reprocessed the multiplex PCR reads with MiXCR, giving one entry per CDR3 protein. Of some 420,000 distinct CDR3 sequences listed, approximately 22% were seen once; the top ten hold around 13%. The material sequenced was peripheral blood mononuclear cells (PBMCs), taken when the disease was refractory, from a patient treated with antithyroid drugs. The receptors stem from a female donor with Graves disease.

This clonotype was observed at least ten times. The chain employs TRBV19 and TRBJ2-7, with 10 bases that match TRBD1. The CDR3 spans 16 residues. Germline CDR1 and CDR2: LNHDA and SQIVND (reference sequence). Germline trimming cut 5 bases from V and 2 bases from J; bases unmatched to any gene: 9. The CDR3 DNA is TGTGCCAGTAGTGGACTAGGGGACAGGGGAACCTACGAGCAGTACTTC. Protein sequence: CASSGLGDRGTYEQYF. The full variable domain, with the rest looked up from reference TRBV19 and TRBJ2-7, is DGGITQSPKYLFRKEGQNVTLSCEQNLNHDAMYWYRQDPGQGLRLIYYSQIVNDFQKGDIAEGYSVSREKKESFPLTVTSAQKNPTAFYLCASSGLGDRGTYEQYFGPGTRLTVT.

This clonotype showed up many times. The chain employs TRBV10-3 and TRBJ1-5, with 8 bases that match TRBD1. CDR3 length: 13 residues. Germline assignment: CDR1 ENHRY and CDR2 SYGVKD. The V and J ends lost 9 bases and 1 base, in that order; junction bases with no gene match: 2. CDR3 amino acids: CAIQGASNQPQHF. The CDR3 nucleotides are TGTGCCATTCAGGGGGCCAGCAATCAGCCCCAGCATTTT.

The V and J genes are TRBV7-8 and TRBJ1-5, with 10 bases lining up with TRBD1. After removal of 1 base from V and 3 bases from J, the junction contained 3 bases not matched to a gene. This CDR3 has 16 amino acids. Germline-derived CDR1 and CDR2 are SGHVS and FQNEAQ. The CDR3 protein is CASSLGTGGINQPQHF. CDR3 in DNA: TGTGCCAGCAGCTTAGGGACAGGGGGGATCAATCAGCCCCAGCATTTT.

This clonotype was counted at least ten times. This sequence joins TRBV6-1 and TRBJ2-7; D unclear. The V end was cut by 5 bases, the J end by 4 bases, with 9 bases between. The CDR3 consists of 12 residues. Germline CDR1 MNHNS, CDR2 SASEGT. The CDR3 bases are TGTGCCAGCAGTAAATTGCCGTACGAGCAGTACTTC. Translated: CASSKLPYEQYF.

Here the CDR3 DNA reads TGTGCCAGCAGTTGGAGCGGTCCTAGCACAGATACGCAGTATTTT. Translation: CASSWSGPSTDTQYF. The chain has TRBV12-3 or TRBV12-4 and TRBJ2-3; D might be TRBD2 (5 bases). V lost 4 bases, J lost 0 bases, and 11 bases lay in between. The CDR3 is made up of 15 amino acids.

In this sample, this clonotype turned up many times. CDR3 in DNA: TGTGCCAGCAGCTTGGTCAGGGTGGAAAACATTCAGTACTTC. Amino acids: CASSLVRVENIQYF. The gene calls are TRBV11-2 and TRBJ2-4; D might be TRBD1 (5 bases). From germline, CDR1 is SGHAT and CDR2 FQNNGV. V lost 3 bases and J 5 bases, leaving 11 bases between the germline ends. CDR3 size: 14 residues.

This clonotype was found a few times. V is TRBV20-1 and J is TRBJ1-2, with 9 bases identical to TRBD1. This CDR3 comprises 13 residues. Germline V gene lookup returns CDR1 DFQATT and CDR2 SNEGSKA (reference sequence). With V trimmed by 5 bases and J by 5 bases, 6 bases remained unmatched. CDR3 sequence: CSAYGQGLYGYTF. CDR3 bases: TGCAGTGCTTATGGACAGGGGTTATATGGCTACACCTTC.

CDR3 nucleotides: TGTGCCACGACAGGGGTGAACACTGAAGCTTTCTTT. Residues: CATTGVNTEAFF. V is TRBV10-3 and J is TRBJ1-1, with 8 bases lining up with TRBD1. Germline V gives CDR1 ENHRY, CDR2 SYGVKD. V was clipped by 10 bases and J by 0 bases; unmatched bases: 1. The CDR3 is made up of 12 amino acids.

This clonotype was seen only once. The junction departs from the called germline gene at one end, perhaps through a read error. V gene TRBV5-1 combines with J gene TRBJ2-5; D is uncertain. This CDR3 contains 13 residues. Germline CDR1 reads SGHRS; CDR2 reads YFSETQ. The CDR3 protein is CASSENPQGTQYF. The DNA for the CDR3 is TGCGCCAGCAGCGAAAACCCTCAAGGGACCCAGTACTTC.

This clonotype was picked up many times. One end of the junction varies from germline; a read error may be responsible. This chain connects TRBV6-9 to TRBJ2-7; possibly TRBD1 for D (5 bases). CDR1 and CDR2 (germline): MNHGY, SVAAGI. The CDR3 consists of 15 residues. For the CDR3, the DNA is TGTGCCAGCAGTTACTCCACAACCCAGGGCTACGAACAGTACTTC. Translating gives CASSYSTTQGYEQYF.

This clonotype has more than one count but fewer than ten. This sequence joins TRBV6-1 and TRBJ1-5; D is uncertain. Trimming took 4 bases from V and 7 from J, leaving 5 bases between them. Germline-derived CDR1 and CDR2 are MNHNS and SASEGT. CDR3 size: 11 residues. The CDR3 is CASSADQPQHF. The CDR3 DNA reads TGTGCCAGCAGTGCCGACCAGCCCCAGCATTTT.

This clonotype was seen at least ten times. The chain has TRBV29-1 and TRBJ1-1; the match to TRBD1 covers 8 bases. V was clipped by 7 bases and J by 3 bases; unmatched bases: 7. CDR1 is SQVTM and CDR2 is ANQGSEA in the germline V gene. The CDR3 is made up of 13 amino acids. The chain's CDR3 is CSARTGFDTEAFF. CDR3 in DNA: TGCAGCGCCCGGACAGGGTTCGACACTGAAGCTTTCTTT.

This clonotype was recorded a few times. The V gene is TRBV3-1, the J gene TRBJ2-5; D may be TRBD2 (6 bases). The CDR3 covers 16 residues. Germline V CDR1 and CDR2: LGHDT, YNNKEL (reference sequence). The V end lost 0 bases, the J end lost 2 bases, and 13 bases lay between the germline ends. CDR3 loop: CASSQETGSRQETQYF. Here the CDR3 DNA reads TGTGCCAGCAGCCAAGAAACCGGGAGCCGACAAGAGACCCAGTACTTC.

This clonotype was seen once. This rearrangement joins TRBV20-1 to TRBJ1-3; no firm D call. V was shortened by 1 base and J by 1 base, with 17 bases between the two germline ends. The CDR3 sequence is 17 residues long. The germline V gene has CDR1 DFQATT and CDR2 SNEGSKA (reference sequence). The CDR3 here is CSARARFGSLSGNTIYF. Here the CDR3 DNA reads TGCAGTGCTAGAGCTCGTTTCGGGTCGCTATCTGGAAACACCATATATTTT.

V and J are TRBV7-2 and TRBJ1-5; D unresolved. Germline V lookup: CDR1 SGHTA, CDR2 FQGNSA. CDR3 length equals 13 residues. Between the trimmed V and J ends, which lost 5 bases and 6 bases, there was a span of 11 bases. The CDR3 nucleotides read TGTGCCAGCAGCCTGGACTGGGGTCAGCCCCAGCATTTT. Translating gives CASSLDWGQPQHF.

The gene calls are TRBV20-1 and TRBJ1-5; D is unresolved. Germline CDR1 DFQATT, CDR2 SNEGSKA (reference sequence). The ends were cut back, 0 bases at V and 0 bases at J, with 6 bases in the middle. The CDR3 is 14 amino acids. CDR3 DNA sequence: TGCAGTGCTAGAGACCTGTTTAGCAATCAGCCCCAGCATTTT. As protein: CSARDLFSNQPQHF.

The V call is TRBV6-1, the J call TRBJ2-1, with 12 bases matching TRBD2. This CDR3 region has 18 residues. Unmatched junction bases numbered 16, after V lost 7 bases and J lost 6 bases. Germline V lookup: CDR1 MNHNS, CDR2 SASEGT. In DNA, the CDR3 is TGTGCCAGCATCCCGGGACTAGCGGGTCCTTCGAGCCCCAATGAGCAGTTCTTC. As protein: CASIPGLAGPSSPNEQFF.

A word on this clonotype: A much larger clone is a single base away; this may be a read error. The chain recombines TRBV6-1 with TRBJ1-2; D gene unclear. Trimming left V 6 bases short and J 12 bases short, with 20 bases between. Per the germline V gene, CDR1 is MNHNS and CDR2 is SASEGT. The CDR3 spans 13 residues. CDR3: CASRQSISGGHTF. CDR3 in DNA: TGTGCCAGCAGGCAGAGTATATCGGGAGGCCACACCTTC.

The chain combines TRBV3-1 with TRBJ1-1, with D possibly matching TRBD1 (5 bases). Trimming cost V 4 bases and J 3 bases, with 15 bases left between them. The CDR3 totals 15 residues. Germline V gene data show CDR1 as LGHDT and CDR2 as YNNKEL (reference sequence). The CDR3 DNA is TGTGCCAGCAGCCCCCGTGGGGGATCGGACACTGAAGCTTTCTTT. This codes for CASSPRGGSDTEAFF.

V usage is TRBV14 and J usage is TRBJ1-2; a possible D gene is TRBD1 (5 bases). Looked up from germline, CDR1 is SGHDN and CDR2 is FVKESK. V shed 4 bases and J shed 4 bases, with 13 bases lying between them. The CDR3 loop spans 14 amino acids. In nucleotides, the CDR3 is TGTGCCAGCAGCCTCGGACCCGGGGGCTATGGCTACACCTTC. It encodes CASSLGPGGYGYTF.

This chain connects TRBV3-1 to TRBJ1-5; D remains ambiguous. Germline values: CDR1 LGHDT, CDR2 YNNKEL (reference sequence). The CDR3 is made up of 12 amino acids. The germline V and J ends were trimmed by 3 bases and 7 bases, with 7 bases remaining between them. CDR3 protein: CASSHNGQPQHF. CDR3 DNA: TGTGCCAGCAGCCACAATGGACAGCCCCAGCATTTT.

This clonotype showed up just a few times. This rearrangement joins TRBV10-3 to TRBJ1-6; D is unresolved. The CDR3 contains 16 residues. Looked up from germline, CDR1 is ENHRY and CDR2 is SYGVKD. V was pared by 0 bases and J by 8 bases, with 14 bases between. The DNA of the CDR3 is TGTGCCATCAGTGAGTCGGCGGCCAAAGGAGATTCACCCCTCCACTTT. It translates to CAISESAAKGDSPLHF.

V gene TRBV5-1 combines with J gene TRBJ1-4, with 8 bases aligning to TRBD1. The CDR3 has 15 amino acids. Germline CDR1 and CDR2: SGHRS and YFSETQ. Trimming removed 4 bases from V and 5 bases from J; junction bases left unmatched: 7. The CDR3 DNA sequence: TGCGCCAGCAGCGCCCAGACAGGGGCGAATGAAAAACTGTTTTTT. Its translation is CASSAQTGANEKLFF.

This clonotype has a count of ten or more. J is TRBJ1-1 and V is TRBV6-5; D perhaps matches TRBD1 (5 bases). Germline lookup yields CDR1 MNHEY and CDR2 SVGAGI. The germline V and J ends were trimmed by 1 base and 5 bases, with 17 bases remaining between them. This CDR3 region has 16 residues. The CDR3 region is CASSYYGQGEDTEAFF. For the CDR3, the DNA is TGTGCCAGCAGTTACTACGGCCAGGGAGAAGATACTGAAGCTTTCTTT.

This clonotype was recorded only once. V is TRBV30 and J is TRBJ2-6; TRBD1 aligns across 8 bases. The germline gives CDR1 GTSNPN, CDR2 SVGIG (reference sequence). CDR3 size: 17 residues. V lost 3 bases, J lost 0 bases, and 7 bases stayed unmatched. The CDR3 region has the DNA TGTGCCTGGAGCGAGACAGGGGAAACCTCTGGGGCCAACGTCCTGACTTTC. Its protein is CAWSETGETSGANVLTF.

CDR3 in DNA: TGTGCCAGCAGCTCCTTCTTTAGGCGGGATGGATCCCCAGATACGCAGTATTTT. Translating it yields CASSSFFRRDGSPDTQYF. This chain joins TRBV7-3 and TRBJ2-3; perhaps TRBD2 as D (6 bases). The CDR3 covers 18 residues. Germline CDR1 reads SGHTA; CDR2 reads FQGTGA. V lost 4 bases to trimming and J lost 4 bases, with 24 bases between them.

There are many counts of this clonotype. V gene TRBV28 combines with J gene TRBJ2-5; weak D call: TRBD1 (5 bases). Trimming shortened V by 6 bases and J by 3 bases, and 11 bases separated the two germline ends. The germline V gene encodes CDR1 MDHEN and CDR2 SYDVKM. There are 13 residues in the CDR3. Here the CDR3 reads CASSPLGEETQYF. CDR3 coding DNA: TGTGCCAGCAGCCCCTTAGGGGAAGAGACCCAGTACTTC.

The V gene is TRBV20-1, the J gene TRBJ2-7; no reliable D call. Between the trimmed V and J ends, which lost 1 base and 3 bases, there was a span of 4 bases. CDR1 is DFQATT, CDR2 SNEGSKA, per germline (reference sequence). The CDR3 runs 11 residues. The CDR3: CSARAGYEQYF. The CDR3 bases are TGCAGTGCTAGAGCCGGCTACGAGCAGTACTTC.

The gene calls are TRBV3-1 and TRBJ1-5, with D hard to call. In germline, CDR1 is LGHDT, CDR2 YNNKEL (reference sequence). The CDR3 totals 14 residues. The V end was cut by 4 bases, the J end by 6 bases, with 13 bases between. CDR3 in amino acids: CASSPSGIFQPQHF. Written as DNA, the CDR3 is TGTGCCAGCAGCCCGAGCGGAATATTTCAGCCCCAGCATTTT.

Ten or more counts support this clonotype. The rearrangement uses TRBV7-9 and TRBJ1-1, with a possible D match to TRBD1 (5 bases). Per the germline V gene, CDR1 is SEHNR and CDR2 is FQNEAQ (reference sequence). The CDR3 contains 13 residues. V lost 2 bases to trimming and J lost 6 bases, with 10 bases between them. DNA for the CDR3: TGTGCCAGCAGCTTAATAGGGGCTGCTGAAGCTTTCTTT. Its protein product is CASSLIGAAEAFF.

In this sample, this clonotype turned up a few times. An end of the junction differs from the germline gene, which may be a read error. The genes are TRBV28 and TRBJ2-5, with 8 bases lining up with TRBD1. This CDR3 is 12 amino acids long. The V gene's germline CDR1 is MDHEN and CDR2 SYDVKM. The CDR3 loop is CAGRGPQETQYF. CDR3 nucleotide sequence: TGTGCCGGCAGGGGGCCCCAAGAGACCCAGTACTTC.

This clonotype was found a few times. The chain has TRBV2 and TRBJ2-7, with a tentative D call TRBD2 (5 bases). Trimming stripped 6 bases from V and 6 bases from J, with 18 bases between. Germline V gene data show CDR1 as SNHLY and CDR2 as FYNNEI. The CDR3 is made up of 14 amino acids. CDR3 loop: CASSLRVNGPEQYF. The CDR3 nucleotides read TGTGCCAGCAGCCTGAGGGTCAATGGCCCCGAGCAGTACTTC.